The entry that follows covers one T cell receptor (beta chain) sequence. Antigen specificity is unknown. The sample comes from a study of blood T cells in healthy people across ages. V lost 0 bases to trimming and J lost 7 bases, with 16 bases between them. The CDR3 runs to 15 residues. Germline V gives CDR1 SGHRS, CDR2 YFSETQ. General study results and limits: Fewer expanded clones and more diversity marked long-lived versus aged donors.

Then a second PCR, running about 7 to 11 cycles, was carried out with a sample-barcoded 5' primer and a J-beta primer mix. TCRdb reanalysed the 5' RACE reads using MiXCR and keeps one entry per CDR3 protein. The sample carries some 730,000 distinct CDR3 sequences, approximately 21% recorded once. This TCR came from a man aged 70-80 years in good health. The V call is TRBV5-1, the J call TRBJ1-2, with D uncertain. The sample comprised blood. The CDR3 sequence is CASSLEQVGNRGYTF. CDR3 coding DNA: TGCGCCAGCAGCTTGGAGCAAGTAGGCAATCGTGGCTACACCTTC.